This TCR beta chain was obtained from a study of T cell responses to AZD1222 COVID-19 vaccine. Study at large: Second doses at about 4 or about 12 weeks were pooled.

Study-level findings and limits: Spike-specific TCRs gained breadth and depth after people received two AZD1222 doses. Repertoires were collected only later (after the peak T cell response had occurred). Dominant CD4 TCR responses targeted spike regions 160-218 and 743-854.

The repertoire was sequenced with immunoSEQ multiplex PCR; TCRdb's copy has only in-frame clones and lacks some. The sample holds 100,000 to 130,000 clones, about 85% seen once. The V end lost 4 bases, the J end lost 12 bases, and 10 bases lay between the germline ends. Germline values: CDR1 MDHEN, CDR2 SYDVKM. This CDR3 region has 11 residues. Turning to this clone: Its antigen is not identified.

The material was peripheral blood, obtained on day 0 of AZD1222 vaccination. This sequence originates from an adult in good health. The chain joins TRBV28 to TRBJ2-1; D not resolved. The CDR3 region is CASSSPMRQFF. The CDR3 DNA reads as TGTGCCAGCAGTTCGCCAATGAGGCAGTTCTTC.